Listed below are T cell receptor beta chains from one sample, sequenced in a study of CD8+CD57+ T cells in acquired aplastic anemia. MiXCR, applied by TCRdb to the reads, yields one record per CDR3 protein. The sample lists 60,000 to 75,000 distinct CDR3 sequences; less than 65% were seen once. The sample consisted of sorted CD4+, CD8+, or CD8+CD57+ T cells (not recorded which) from PBMCs. The receptors stem from a human donor in good health, serving as a control. The CDR3 runs from the conserved cysteine through the conserved F or W. A D gene is named only where the DNA matches it firmly. Size values are once, few and many counts, or a class for expanded clones, and some rows have none.

v_gene,j_gene,d_gene,abundance,len,CDR3nt,CDR3aa
TRBV5-8,TRBJ2-7,TRBD2,many,15,TGTGCCAGCAGCAATCCACCTAGCGGGAGGAAGGAGCAGTACTTC,CASSNPPSGRKEQYF
TRBV20-1,TRBJ2-7,.,medium-sized,12,TGCAGTGCTACCGGGACCTCCTACGAGCAGTACTTC,CSATGTSYEQYF
TRBV9,TRBJ2-3,.,.,12,TGTGCCAGCAGCAACGAGGCAGATACGCAGTATTTT,CASSNEADTQYF
TRBV25-1,TRBJ1-1,.,.,13,TGTGCCAGCAGTGAATACAGGAACACTGAAGCTTTCTTT,CASSEYRNTEAFF
TRBV28,TRBJ2-7,TRBD2,many,16,TGTGCCAGCAGTTTGTGGGCTAGCGGGAGTCGAAGAGAGCAGTACTTC,CASSLWASGSRREQYF
TRBV28,TRBJ2-7,TRBD1,many,12,TGTGCCGCTAGGGGACAGTTCTACGAGCAGTACTTC,CAARGQFYEQYF
TRBV2,TRBJ1-2,.,.,14,TGTGCCAGCACCACGGGGGGCATTCGCTATGGCTACACCTTC,CASTTGGIRYGYTF
TRBV2,TRBJ2-1,TRBD1,many,15,TGTGCCAGCAGTGAGGGGACAGGGCCAAGTTCCCCCGCGTTCTTC,CASSEGTGPSSPAFF
TRBV10-3,TRBJ2-7,.,once,12,TGTGCCATCAGTGACGGGGATAACGAGCAGTACTTC,CAISDGDNEQYF
TRBV4-2,TRBJ2-3,TRBD2,many,15,TGTGACAGCAGCCGGACTAGTGCAGGTACAGATACGCAGTATTTT,CDSSRTSAGTDTQYF
TRBV3-1,TRBJ2-6,TRBD2,.,19,TGTGCCAGCAGCCAAAGGCGGACTAGCGGGTCCTCTGGGGCCAACGTCCTGACTTTC,CASSQRRTSGSSGANVLTF
TRBV10-3,TRBJ1-2,TRBD1,few,14,TGTGCCATCAGTGAGTCGGGACAGCTCTATGGCTACACCTTC,CAISESGQLYGYTF
TRBV10-3,TRBJ1-4,.,.,13,TGTGCCAGCAGTGTTGGCGGGGGATACGAGGTGTTTTTT,CASSVGGGYEVFF
TRBV29-1,TRBJ2-7,TRBD2,once,14,TGCAGCGTTGTCTCCGGGACTAGTGTTACCGAGCAGTACTTC,CSVVSGTSVTEQYF
TRBV5-4,TRBJ1-3,TRBD1,.,13,TGTGCCAGCAGCCAGACAGGGGGAAACACCATATATTTT,CASSQTGGNTIYF
TRBV10-2,TRBJ2-3,TRBD1,.,16,TGCGCCAGCAGTGAGTCGACAGGGAAGGGGACAGATACGCAGTATTTT,CASSESTGKGTDTQYF
TRBV19,TRBJ2-1,.,many,17,TGTGCCACCACGGCAAAGGGACAGCGGGGATCCTACAATGAGCAGTTCTTC,CATTAKGQRGSYNEQFF
TRBV16,TRBJ1-1,TRBD1,.,14,TGTGCCAGCAGCCAACAGGGGGCGAGGGGTGAAGCTTTCTTT,CASSQQGARGEAFF
TRBV5-6,TRBJ2-1,TRBD1,many,18,TGTGCCAGCAGCTCGGGACAGGGGACGTTGGGGGTGTACAATGAGCAGTTCTTC,CASSSGQGTLGVYNEQFF
TRBV7-9,TRBJ2-7,TRBD2,.,11,TGTGCCAGCAGCGGAGCGGGGGAGCAGTACTTC,CASSGAGEQYF
TRBV19,TRBJ2-3,.,few,13,TGTGCCACCGGTCGGGGTCACACAGATACGCAGTATTTT,CATGRGHTDTQYF
TRBV3-1,TRBJ1-4,TRBD1,few,14,TGTGCCAGCAGCCGTGGACAGGTCGGTGAAAAACTGTTTTTT,CASSRGQVGEKLFF
TRBV29-1,TRBJ2-1,.,.,13,TGCAGCGTCCAGGGGGGAAACTACAATGAGCAGTTCTTC,CSVQGGNYNEQFF
TRBV2,TRBJ2-1,.,.,15,TGTGCCACCAGTGAGGCCTTTGGGGCCCACAATGAGCAGTTCTTC,CATSEAFGAHNEQFF
TRBV5-8,TRBJ2-1,.,many,17,TGTGCCAGCAGCTTCATCTTAGGGGGGCGCTCCTACAATGAGCAGTTCTTC,CASSFILGGRSYNEQFF
TRBV24-1,TRBJ2-1,.,.,17,TGTGCCAGCACCCAGGGGGCGGGAGGTTCCCCCTACAATGAGCAGTTCTTC,CASTQGAGGSPYNEQFF
TRBV15,TRBJ2-1,.,.,12,TGTGCCACCAGCAGAGGAGAGAATGAGCAGTTCTTC,CATSRGENEQFF
TRBV7-9,TRBJ2-7,.,.,15,TGTGCCAGCAGCCAACACCGGGACGGGGACTACGAGCAGTACTTC,CASSQHRDGDYEQYF
TRBV19,TRBJ1-5,.,.,16,TGTGCCAGTAGTATTTTGGGGGGACTCGGCTATCAGCCCCAGCATTTT,CASSILGGLGYQPQHF
TRBV2,TRBJ2-7,.,once,11,TGTGCCAGCAGGGACAGTAAAGGACCTCGCTTC,CASRDSKGPRF
TRBV9,TRBJ2-7,.,.,11,TGTGCCAGCAGCTCGACCTACGAGCAGTACTTC,CASSSTYEQYF
TRBV24-1,TRBJ2-3,TRBD2,.,17,TGTGCCACCAGTGATCCGGGACTAGCGGGAGGGGGGGATACGCAGTATTTT,CATSDPGLAGGGDTQYF